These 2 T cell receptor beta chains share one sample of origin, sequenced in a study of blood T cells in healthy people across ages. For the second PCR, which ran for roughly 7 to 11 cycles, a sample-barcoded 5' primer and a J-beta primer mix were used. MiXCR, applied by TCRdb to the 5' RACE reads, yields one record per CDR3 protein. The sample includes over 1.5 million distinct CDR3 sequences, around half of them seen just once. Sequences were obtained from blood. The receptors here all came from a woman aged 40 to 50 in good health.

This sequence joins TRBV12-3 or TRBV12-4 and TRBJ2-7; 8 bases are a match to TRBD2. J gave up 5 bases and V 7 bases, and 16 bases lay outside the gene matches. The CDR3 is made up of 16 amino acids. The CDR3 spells CASISTGGDIGNEQYF. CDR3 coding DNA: TGTGCCAGCATTTCGACGGGGGGGGATATCGGGAACGAGCAGTACTTC.

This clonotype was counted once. CDR3 nucleotide sequence: TGTGCCATCAGGCCGGGACAGGGGGTCAATGAGCAGTACTTC. This translates into CAIRPGQGVNEQYF. The rearrangement joins TRBV10-3 to TRBJ2-7, with 11 bases aligning to TRBD1. The CDR3 spans 14 residues. Trimming removed 6 bases from V and 7 bases from J; junction bases left unmatched: 8. In germline, CDR1 is ENHRY, CDR2 SYGVKD.